Presented here are 8 T cell receptor beta chains from one specimen sequenced in a study of blood T cell repertoires in COVID-19. Only in-frame clones appear in the TCRdb table, and some are missing; sequencing was by immunoSEQ multiplex PCR. There are 350,000 to 450,000 clones in the sample; about 86% occur only once, and about 7% lies in the top ten. The sequencing input was peripheral blood. Receptors originate from a woman between 55 and 75 years old with COVID-19, enrolled during active disease.

This chain connects TRBV29-1 to TRBJ1-1, with a possible D match to TRBD1 (6 bases). The CDR3 consists of 12 residues. The V end was cut by 4 bases, the J end by 2 bases, with 8 bases between. CDR1 and CDR2 from the germline V gene are SQVTM and ANQGSEA. The CDR3 nucleotides are TGCAGCGTTGCAGGGGCTAACACTGAAGCTTTCTTT. This encodes CSVAGANTEAFF.

This chain uses TRBV5-1 with TRBJ1-2, with a tentative D call TRBD1 (5 bases). The length of the CDR3 is 14 residues. Germline values: CDR1 SGHRS, CDR2 YFSETQ. V was cut by 4 bases and J by 2 bases, with 12 bases left in between. The CDR3 DNA is TGCGCCAGCAGCCCGGCGGGGGGGAACTATGGCTACACCTTC. It encodes CASSPAGGNYGYTF.

This clone was found a few times. The V and J genes are TRBV9 and TRBJ2-7; 8 bases line up with TRBD1. The CDR3 runs to 14 residues. V shed 3 bases and J 3 bases; nucleotides not matched to a gene: 5. The germline V gene encodes CDR1 SGDLS and CDR2 YYNGEE. The chain's CDR3 is CASSALGQGYEQYF. In DNA, the CDR3 is TGTGCCAGCAGCGCTCTTGGACAGGGCTACGAGCAGTACTTC.

This clone was seen a few times. The chain employs TRBV7-3 and TRBJ1-5, with a possible D match to TRBD1 (6 bases). Per germline, CDR1 SGHTA and CDR2 FQGTGA. This CDR3 has 13 amino acids. V lost 5 bases and J 6 bases, leaving 11 bases between the germline ends. The CDR3 DNA reads as TGTGCCAGCAGCCCAGGGGAGGGTCAGCCCCAGCATTTT. Protein: CASSPGEGQPQHF.

The V and J genes are TRBV24-1 and TRBJ2-2, with 12 bases identical to TRBD2. Germline CDR1 KGHDR, CDR2 SFDVKD. V trimming: 3 bases; J trimming: 5 bases; junction bases outside the gene matches: 9. CDR3 length: 18 residues. The CDR3 nucleotides read TGTGCCACCAGTGATCTCCCTAGCGGGGGGGCCAGGACCGGGGAGCTGTTTTTT. Residues: CATSDLPSGGARTGELFF.

The genes are TRBV19 and TRBJ2-2; TRBD1 matches 8 bases. The length of the CDR3 is 17 residues. Unmatched junction bases numbered 10, after V lost 5 bases and J lost 2 bases. Germline V gene data show CDR1 as LNHDA and CDR2 as SQIVND (reference sequence). The CDR3 protein is CASSYFRQGSNTGELFF. DNA of the CDR3: TGTGCCAGTAGTTACTTCAGACAGGGGTCTAACACCGGGGAGCTGTTTTTT.

The sample holds a few counts of this clone. The chain uses TRBV30 and TRBJ1-5; 7 bases are shared with TRBD1. The CDR3 sequence is 14 residues long. V lost 3 bases to trimming and J lost 2 bases; unmatched junction nucleotides: 4. The germline V gene has CDR1 GTSNPN and CDR2 SVGIG (reference sequence). The CDR3: CAWSRGAGNQPQHF. The CDR3 region has the DNA TGTGCCTGGAGCAGGGGGGCCGGCAATCAGCCCCAGCATTTT.

The chain uses TRBV29-1 and TRBJ2-7, with 11 positions matching TRBD1. V gave up 3 bases and J gave up 3 bases; unmatched junction bases: 4. The CDR3 contains 14 residues. The germline V gene encodes CDR1 SQVTM and CDR2 ANQGSEA. The CDR3 reads CSVERGQGGYEQYF. Written as DNA, the CDR3 is TGCAGCGTTGAGAGGGGACAGGGGGGCTACGAGCAGTACTTC.